This is a list of T cell receptor beta chains from one sample in a study of blood T cells in healthy people across ages. Each CDR3 protein gets one entry after TCRdb re-called the 5' RACE reads with MiXCR. This table has about 2 million distinct CDR3 sequences, around half appearing once. Sequenced input: blood. These receptors were obtained from a woman aged 40 to 55 in good health. Both conserved end residues are part of each CDR3. Fields, in order: J gene, V gene, clone size, D gene, CDR3 DNA, CDR3 protein. A D gene is named only where the DNA matches it firmly. Size is stated for part of the rows, as once, few or many counts, or as a class when the clone is expanded.

>TRBJ1-2|TRBV10-3|-|TRBD1
TGTGCCGTCAGTGAATTAAGGACAGGAGGCTATGGCTACACCTTC
CAVSELRTGGYGYTF
>TRBJ1-2|TRBV5-1|once|-
TGCGCCAGCAGCCCGGACGGAAGTTGCAACTATGGCTACACCTTC
CASSPDGSCNYGYTF
>TRBJ2-5|TRBV20-1|few|TRBD1
TGCAGTGCTAGAGGGGACAGGGGGTCGGAGACCCAGTACTTC
CSARGDRGSETQYF
>TRBJ2-7|TRBV6-2/TRBV6-3|-|TRBD2
TGTGCCAGCAGTTACTCGAGAGGTAGCGGGAGCTCCTACGAGCAGTACTTC
CASSYSRGSGSSYEQYF
>TRBJ2-1|TRBV4-2|-|TRBD1
TGTGCCAGCAGCCCCGGGACAGGGGTGAGTTACAATGAGCAGTTCTTC
CASSPGTGVSYNEQFF
>TRBJ1-2|TRBV6-5|-|TRBD1
TGTGCCAGCAGCACCAGGGGGCTAGTCTATGGCTACACCTTC
CASSTRGLVYGYTF
>TRBJ2-3|TRBV15|-|TRBD2
TGTGCCACCTCGTCAAAGCTAGCGGGGAGTCTTAGCACAGATACGCAGTATTTT
CATSSKLAGSLSTDTQYF
>TRBJ2-3|TRBV6-5|-|TRBD2
TGTGCCAGCAGGGAGCGGGGGGGCGGTACGCAGTATTTT
CASRERGGGTQYF
>TRBJ2-3|TRBV9|-|-
TGTGCCAGCAGCGTCCAGAGTCTAGTCGGGTTAGATACGCAGTATTTT
CASSVQSLVGLDTQYF
>TRBJ1-2|TRBV4-2|-|TRBD1
TGTGCCAGCAGCCAAGTGGTCGGACAGGTACCAAACTATGGCTACACCTTC
CASSQVVGQVPNYGYTF
>TRBJ2-5|TRBV12-3/TRBV12-4|-|-
TGTGCCAGCACCCCCGACAGGAGAGAGACCCAGTACTTC
CASTPDRRETQYF
>TRBJ1-4|TRBV12-3/TRBV12-4|-|TRBD1
TGTGCCAGCAGTTTCGGACAGGGTCGCGAAAAACTGTTTTTT
CASSFGQGREKLFF
>TRBJ2-5|TRBV2|-|-
TGTGCCAGCAGTGAACCCCATAATACGACCCAGTACTTC
CASSEPHNTTQYF
>TRBJ2-7|TRBV6-5|many|TRBD1
TGTGCCAGCAGTTACTCCAGGGGGCTAGGCGAGCAGTACTTC
CASSYSRGLGEQYF
>TRBJ2-7|TRBV3-1|once|-
TGTGCCAGCAGCTCGAGCTACTACGAGCAGTACTTC
CASSSSYYEQYF
>TRBJ2-4|TRBV29-1|few|-
TGCAGCGTGGTAGGCGTGGGCTTCGGCAAAAACATTCAGTACTTC
CSVVGVGFGKNIQYF
>TRBJ2-5|TRBV4-3|-|-
TGCGCCAGCAGCCCCGTCATTCTTTCCGAACTGGGAGAGACCCAGTACTTC
CASSPVILSELGETQYF
>TRBJ1-2|TRBV20-1|-|-
TGCAGTGTTTCGGACCCAAACTATGGCTACACCTTC
CSVSDPNYGYTF
>TRBJ2-5|TRBV7-8|few|-
TGTGCCGCGGGGAGGGGGGGACCCCAAGAGACCCAGTACTTC
CAAGRGGPQETQYF
>TRBJ2-5|TRBV29-1|few|-
TGCAGCGTTGTAGTTGCGGCGGGGCAAGAGACCCAGTACTTC
CSVVVAAGQETQYF
>TRBJ1-2|TRBV20-1|-|TRBD1
TGCAGTGCAAGGACAGGGATGGGTGGCTACACCTTC
CSARTGMGGYTF
>TRBJ1-2|TRBV20-1|-|TRBD1
TGCAGTGCTAGAGGCGCCCCGGGACAGCAAAATTATGGCTACACCTTC
CSARGAPGQQNYGYTF
>TRBJ2-4|TRBV15|-|TRBD1
TGTGCCACCAGCGGAGAAGGAAGACAGGGGAGAGCCAAAAACATTCAGTACTTC
CATSGEGRQGRAKNIQYF
>TRBJ1-1|TRBV7-9|-|-
TGTGCCAGCAGCTTATTTGTGGGCAGTCCGAACACTGAAGCTTTCTTT
CASSLFVGSPNTEAFF
>TRBJ2-3|TRBV27|-|TRBD2
TGTGCCAGCAGTTCCTACGGACTAGCGGGGTTGACAGATACGCAGTATTTT
CASSSYGLAGLTDTQYF